This TCR beta chain was recorded in a study of cytomegalovirus exposure and HLA in healthy donors. PCR employed 60 Vbeta and 13 Jbeta primers. Profiling relied on immunoSEQ multiplex PCR, and the TCRdb table lists in-frame clones only, not all of them. Of around 100,000 clones listed, roughly 72% are singletons. A remark on this clone: Its antigen is not known.

The CDR3 has 12 residues. The germline V gene has CDR1 GTSNPN and CDR2 SVGIG (reference sequence). Study findings and constraints: Reports showed the classifier diagnosing cytomegalovirus status with high specificity and sensitivity. Follow-up analysis seemed to connect common viral pathogens with several of the most significant clusters identified. In a later analysis, at a false discovery rate of 0.05, about 16,000 TCR beta sequences matched HLA alleles.

Though probably carrying unrecorded immune exposures, donors were nominally healthy at sampling. This sequence joins TRBV30 and TRBJ2-5; D possibly corresponds to TRBD1 (6 bases). The DNA end is a closer match to TRBJ2-7, so the J assignment may be wrong. The receptor's source is a woman in her late teens or twenties in good health and CMV-seropositive. Specimen: PBMCs. CDR3 DNA sequence: TGTGCCTGGTCTACAGGGAACTACGAGCAGTACTTC. Translating it yields CAWSTGNYEQYF.